This record looks at one TCR beta chain sequence and its context. Trimming took off 4 bases at V and 2 bases at J, with 15 bases between the two ends. The CDR3 consists of 16 residues. The germline CDR1 and CDR2 sequences are MNHEY and SVGAGI. The entry originates in a study of graft-versus-host responses after intestinal transplantation. Clones were read by immunoSEQ multiplex PCR, and TCRdb kept only the in-frame ones, dropping some. The sample lists some 77,000 clones; roughly 90% were seen once. Sample: PBMCs, taken 98 days after intestinal transplantation. The TCR originated in a human patient who received an intestinal transplant, so some T cells may come from the graft donor. J is TRBJ2-1 and V is TRBV6-5; a possible D gene is TRBD1 (5 bases). The CDR3 DNA sequence: TGTGCCAGCAGTTCTAAACAGGCCCGAGCCTACAATGAGCAGTTCTTC. Protein product: CASSSKQARAYNEQFF.